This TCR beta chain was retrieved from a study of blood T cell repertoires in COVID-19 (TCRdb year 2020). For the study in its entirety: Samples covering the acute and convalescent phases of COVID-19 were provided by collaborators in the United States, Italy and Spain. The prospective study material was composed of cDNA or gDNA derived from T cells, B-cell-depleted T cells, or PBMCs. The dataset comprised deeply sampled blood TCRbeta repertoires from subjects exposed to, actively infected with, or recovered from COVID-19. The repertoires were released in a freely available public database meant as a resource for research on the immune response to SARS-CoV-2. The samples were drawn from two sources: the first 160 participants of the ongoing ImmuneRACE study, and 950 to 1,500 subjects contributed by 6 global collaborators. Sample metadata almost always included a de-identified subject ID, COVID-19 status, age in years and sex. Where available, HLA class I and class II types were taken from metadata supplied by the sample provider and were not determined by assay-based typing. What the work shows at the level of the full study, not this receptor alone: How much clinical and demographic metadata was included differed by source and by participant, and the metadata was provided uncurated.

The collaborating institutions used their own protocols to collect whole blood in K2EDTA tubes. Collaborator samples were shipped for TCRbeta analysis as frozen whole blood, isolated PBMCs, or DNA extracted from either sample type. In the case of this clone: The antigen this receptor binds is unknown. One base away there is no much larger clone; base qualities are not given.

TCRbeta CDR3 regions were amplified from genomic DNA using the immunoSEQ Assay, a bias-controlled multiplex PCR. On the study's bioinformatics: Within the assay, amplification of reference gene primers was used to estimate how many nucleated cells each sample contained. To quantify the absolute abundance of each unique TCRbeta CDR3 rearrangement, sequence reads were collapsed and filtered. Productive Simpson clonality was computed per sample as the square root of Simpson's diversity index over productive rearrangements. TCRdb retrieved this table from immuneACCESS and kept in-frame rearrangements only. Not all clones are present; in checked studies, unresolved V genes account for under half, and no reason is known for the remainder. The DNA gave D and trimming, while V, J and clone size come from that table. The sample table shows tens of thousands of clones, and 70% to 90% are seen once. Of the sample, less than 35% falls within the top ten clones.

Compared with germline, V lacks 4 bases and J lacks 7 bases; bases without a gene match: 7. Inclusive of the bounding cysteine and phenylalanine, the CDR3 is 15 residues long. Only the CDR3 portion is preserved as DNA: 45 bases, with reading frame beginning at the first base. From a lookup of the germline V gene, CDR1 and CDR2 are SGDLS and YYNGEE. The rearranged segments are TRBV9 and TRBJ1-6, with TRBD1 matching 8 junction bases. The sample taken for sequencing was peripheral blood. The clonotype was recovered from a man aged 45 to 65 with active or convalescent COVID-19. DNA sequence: TGTGCCAGCAGCCCTACGGGACAGGAAAATTCACCCCTCCACTTT. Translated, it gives CASSPTGQENSPLHF.